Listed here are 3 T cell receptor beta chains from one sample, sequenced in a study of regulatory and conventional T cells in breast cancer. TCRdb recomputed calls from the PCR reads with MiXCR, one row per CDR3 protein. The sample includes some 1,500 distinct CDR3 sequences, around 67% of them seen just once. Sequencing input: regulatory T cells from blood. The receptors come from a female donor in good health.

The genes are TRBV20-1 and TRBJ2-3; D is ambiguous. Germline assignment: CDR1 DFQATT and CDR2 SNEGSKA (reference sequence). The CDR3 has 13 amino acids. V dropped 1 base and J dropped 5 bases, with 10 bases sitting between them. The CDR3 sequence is CSARGQAVDTQYF. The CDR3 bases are TGCAGTGCTAGAGGGCAGGCAGTAGATACGCAGTATTTT.

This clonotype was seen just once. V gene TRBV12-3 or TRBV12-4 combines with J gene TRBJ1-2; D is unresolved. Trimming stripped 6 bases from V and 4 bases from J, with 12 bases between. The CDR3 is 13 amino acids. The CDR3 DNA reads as TGTGCCAGCAGCCCGACACGATCCTATGGCTACACCTTC. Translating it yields CASSPTRSYGYTF.

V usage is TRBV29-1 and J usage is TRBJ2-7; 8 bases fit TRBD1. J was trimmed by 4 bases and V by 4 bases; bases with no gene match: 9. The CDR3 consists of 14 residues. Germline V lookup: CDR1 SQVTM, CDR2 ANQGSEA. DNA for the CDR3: TGCAGCGTTGTGGCCGGGACAGGACTATACGAGCAGTACTTC. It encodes CSVVAGTGLYEQYF.